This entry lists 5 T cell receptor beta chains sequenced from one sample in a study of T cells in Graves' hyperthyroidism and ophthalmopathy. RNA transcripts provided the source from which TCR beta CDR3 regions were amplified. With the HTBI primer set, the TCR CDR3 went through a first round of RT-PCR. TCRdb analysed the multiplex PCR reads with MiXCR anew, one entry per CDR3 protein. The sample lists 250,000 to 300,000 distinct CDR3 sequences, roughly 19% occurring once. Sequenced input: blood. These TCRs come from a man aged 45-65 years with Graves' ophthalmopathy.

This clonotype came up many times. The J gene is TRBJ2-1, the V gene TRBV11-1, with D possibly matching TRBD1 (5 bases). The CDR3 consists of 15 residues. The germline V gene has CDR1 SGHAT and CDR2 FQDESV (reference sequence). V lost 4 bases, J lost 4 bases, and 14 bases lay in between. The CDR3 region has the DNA TGTGCCAGCAGCTCGGCCAGGGAATTTTACAATGAGCAGTTCTTC. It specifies CASSSAREFYNEQFF. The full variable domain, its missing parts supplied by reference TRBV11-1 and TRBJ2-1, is EAEVAQSPRYKITEKSQAVAFWCDPISGHATLYWYRQILGQGPELLVQFQDESVVDDSQLPKDRFSAERLKGVDSTLKIQPAELGDSAMYLCASSSAREFYNEQFFGPGTRLTVL.

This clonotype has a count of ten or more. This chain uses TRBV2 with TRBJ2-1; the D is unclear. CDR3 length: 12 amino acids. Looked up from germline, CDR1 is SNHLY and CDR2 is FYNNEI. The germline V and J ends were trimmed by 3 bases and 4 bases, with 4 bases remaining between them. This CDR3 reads CASSDRYNEQFF. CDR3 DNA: TGTGCCAGCAGTGACAGGTACAATGAGCAGTTCTTC.

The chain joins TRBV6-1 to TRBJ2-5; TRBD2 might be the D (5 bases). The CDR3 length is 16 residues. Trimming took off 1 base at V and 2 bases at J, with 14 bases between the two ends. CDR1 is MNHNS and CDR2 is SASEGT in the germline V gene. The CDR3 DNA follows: TGTGCCAGCAGTGAAGAGGCAGGAAGAGGGCAAGAGACCCAGTACTTC. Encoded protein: CASSEEAGRGQETQYF.

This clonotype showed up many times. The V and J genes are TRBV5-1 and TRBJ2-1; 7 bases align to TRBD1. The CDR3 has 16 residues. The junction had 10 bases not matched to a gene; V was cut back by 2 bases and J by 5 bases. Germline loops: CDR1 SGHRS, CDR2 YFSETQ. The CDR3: CASSLVGGSRNNEQFF. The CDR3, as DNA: TGCGCCAGCAGCTTAGTAGGGGGCTCAAGGAACAATGAGCAGTTCTTC.

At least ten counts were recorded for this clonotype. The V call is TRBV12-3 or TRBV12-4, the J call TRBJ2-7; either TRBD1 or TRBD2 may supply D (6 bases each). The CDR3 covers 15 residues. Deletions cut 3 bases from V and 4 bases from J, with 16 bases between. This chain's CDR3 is CASSFSSGAGYEQYF. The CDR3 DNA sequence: TGTGCCAGCAGTTTTAGCTCGGGGGCCGGGTACGAGCAGTACTTC.